This T cell receptor beta chain was observed in a study of T cells in Graves' hyperthyroidism and ophthalmopathy. Whole-study context: Peripheral blood was taken when the disease was first diagnosed, before any treatment began.

The CDR3 has 12 residues. Germline V gene lookup returns CDR1 SEHNR and CDR2 FQNEAQ (reference sequence). Deletions cut 2 bases from V and 7 bases from J, with 8 bases between. Researchers amplified the TCR beta CDR3 regions from RNA transcripts. TCR CDR3 underwent first-round RT-PCR with the HTBI primer set. MiXCR was run by TCRdb on the multiplex PCR reads, yielding one entry per CDR3 protein. The profile shows 650,000 to 850,000 distinct CDR3 sequences, around 19% of them singletons. This clonotype was counted ten times or more. Its target is not known. Study-wide results and limits: A model using 13 V-J features told ophthalmopathy apart from stable hyperthyroidism.

The J gene is TRBJ1-1, the V gene TRBV7-9; D remains unclear. The sample consisted of blood. The origin of this receptor is a woman in her forties or fifties with Graves' hyperthyroidism that later progressed to Graves' ophthalmopathy. The CDR3 coding sequence is TGTGCCAGCAGCTTACCCCCAGGTGAAGCTTTCTTT. It codes for CASSLPPGEAFF.